This is a list of T cell receptor beta chains from one sample in a study of T cells in Graves' hyperthyroidism and ophthalmopathy. TCRdb re-analysed the multiplex PCR reads in MiXCR, keeping a single row per CDR3 protein. The sample carries about 340,000 distinct CDR3 sequences, about 20% recorded once. The sample consisted of blood. The receptor set was obtained from a woman between 45 and 65 years old with Graves' hyperthyroidism. Both conserved end residues are part of each CDR3. A D gene is named only where the DNA matches it firmly. The size entry is marked missing in some rows and otherwise reads once, few, many or a size class.

CDR3,DNA,V,J,size,D
CSASRNQPQHF,TGCAGTGCTAGCCGTAATCAGCCCCAGCATTTT,TRBV20-1,TRBJ1-5,many,.
CASSLILASEQFF,TGCGCCAGCAGCTTGATTTTGGCTTCGGAGCAGTTCTTC,TRBV5-1,TRBJ2-1,few,.
CASSFPTYNYGYTF,TGTGCCAGCAGTTTTCCGACCTATAACTATGGCTACACCTTC,TRBV28,TRBJ1-2,.,.
CASSRDRELRPQHF,TGTGCCAGCAGCCGGGACAGGGAGTTACGGCCCCAGCATTTT,TRBV5-5,TRBJ1-5,.,TRBD1
CAISGSVSATNPTDTQYF,TGTGCCATCAGTGGATCCGTTAGCGCAACAAACCCCACAGATACGCAGTATTTT,TRBV10-3,TRBJ2-3,few,.
CASTPLRGLLNTEAFF,TGTGCCAGCACTCCCCTCCGGGGATTACTGAACACTGAAGCTTTCTTT,TRBV28,TRBJ1-1,few,.
CSLAGEGSYEQYF,TGCAGCCTAGCGGGAGAGGGCTCCTACGAGCAGTACTTC,TRBV20-1,TRBJ2-7,.,TRBD2
CASSLFFTTNEKLFF,TGTGCCAGCAGTTTATTTTTCACAACTAATGAAAAACTGTTTTTT,TRBV27,TRBJ1-4,.,.
CSARDRQEPQAIQPEAFF,TGCAGTGCTAGAGATCGGCAGGAACCCCAAGCTATCCAGCCTGAAGCTTTCTTT,TRBV20-1,TRBJ1-1,.,.
CASSGTGTGEQYF,TGTGCCAGCAGCGGGACAGGTACGGGTGAGCAGTACTTC,TRBV28,TRBJ2-7,.,TRBD1
CASSEGGARAGELFF,TGTGCCAGCAGTGAAGGAGGGGCGCGGGCCGGGGAGCTGTTTTTT,TRBV2,TRBJ2-2,.,.
CASSLASGRANEQFF,TGTGCCAGCAGCTTAGCAAGCGGGAGGGCCAATGAGCAGTTCTTC,TRBV11-2,TRBJ2-1,many,TRBD2
CASSGGPIGSYNEQFF,TGTGCCAGCAGTGGGGGTCCGATCGGGTCCTACAATGAGCAGTTCTTC,TRBV6-1,TRBJ2-1,.,.
CASSPSSEQYF,TGTGCCAGCAGTCCTAGCTCCGAGCAGTACTTC,TRBV12-3/TRBV12-4,TRBJ2-7,many,.
CAISESKNSDNEQFF,TGTGCCATCAGTGAGTCGAAGAATTCCGACAATGAGCAGTTCTTC,TRBV10-3,TRBJ2-1,few,.
CASSLGLPSYNEQFF,TGTGCCAGCAGCCTAGGACTACCCTCCTACAATGAGCAGTTCTTC,TRBV7-6,TRBJ2-1,.,.
CSVEDPRTDTQYF,TGCAGCGTTGAAGATCCGAGGACAGATACGCAGTATTTT,TRBV29-1,TRBJ2-3,many,.
CSAPGLAGGFSYNEQFF,TGCAGTGCCCCGGGACTAGCGGGAGGGTTCTCCTACAATGAGCAGTTCTTC,TRBV20-1,TRBJ2-1,.,TRBD2
CASSPKGQANTGELFF,TGTGCCAGCTCACCGAAGGGACAGGCTAACACCGGGGAGCTGTTTTTT,TRBV18,TRBJ2-2,many,TRBD1
CASTNRGGNTGELFF,TGTGCCAGCACCAACAGGGGGGGGAACACCGGGGAGCTGTTTTTT,TRBV6-2/TRBV6-3,TRBJ2-2,few,.
CASSLRSGLGPGNTIYF,TGTGCCAGCAGCCTCCGATCGGGGTTGGGCCCTGGAAACACCATATATTTT,TRBV9,TRBJ1-3,.,.
CASNEGAGAEQFF,TGTGCCAGTAACGAAGGGGCGGGAGCTGAGCAGTTCTTC,TRBV19,TRBJ2-1,.,TRBD2
CASAGFSEKLFF,TGTGCCAGCGCAGGCTTTTCTGAAAAACTGTTTTTT,TRBV7-9,TRBJ1-4,.,.
CASSLEGGGYTF,TGCGCCAGCAGCTTGGAAGGGGGAGGCTACACCTTC,TRBV5-1,TRBJ1-2,many,.
CAIGSQQETQYF,TGTGCCATCGGATCCCAACAAGAGACCCAGTACTTC,TRBV10-3,TRBJ2-5,many,.
CASSHGGHEQFF,TGTGCCAGCAGCCATGGGGGGCATGAGCAGTTCTTC,TRBV3-1,TRBJ2-1,many,.
CASSAWQGDDYTF,TGCGCCAGCAGTGCATGGCAGGGAGACGACTACACCTTC,TRBV5-1,TRBJ1-2,many,.
CASSIFGTSGQETQYF,TGTGCCAGCAGCATTTTCGGGACTAGCGGACAAGAGACCCAGTACTTC,TRBV6-1,TRBJ2-5,many,TRBD2
CASTHDRASNQPQHF,TGCGCCAGCACCCACGACAGGGCAAGCAATCAGCCCCAGCATTTT,TRBV10-2,TRBJ1-5,.,TRBD1
CASSPLPGSHYGYTF,TGTGCCAGCAGTCCCCTCCCAGGGTCTCACTATGGCTACACCTTC,TRBV6-1,TRBJ1-2,few,.
CASSQEGQGADTEAFF,TGCGCCAGCAGCCAAGAAGGACAGGGGGCGGACACTGAAGCTTTCTTT,TRBV4-3,TRBJ1-1,once,TRBD1
CASSPSSGVYEQYF,TGTGCCAGCAGCCCCTCCAGTGGGGTGTACGAGCAGTACTTC,TRBV11-1,TRBJ2-7,.,.
CASSFGTSGAADEYF,TGTGCCAGCAGCTTTGGGACTAGCGGGGCCGCGGACGAGTATTTT,TRBV5-6,TRBJ2-3,.,TRBD2
CASSFSSASEQFF,TGTGCCAGCAGTTTTTCCTCAGCCTCTGAGCAGTTCTTC,TRBV12-3/TRBV12-4,TRBJ2-1,few,.
CASSQDGLWETQYF,TGTGCCAGCAGCCAAGATGGGTTATGGGAGACCCAGTACTTC,TRBV4-2,TRBJ2-5,few,.